The clone carrying this TCR beta chain occurred a few times. Its cognate antigen is unknown. This entry comes from a study of identical twins. Whole-study findings and limits: Low generation probability was overrepresented in out-of-frame alpha sequences shared by twins.

Via MiXCR, TCRdb re-called the 5' RACE reads, giving one row per CDR3 protein. Seen here are 400,000 to 550,000 distinct CDR3 sequences, under 25% observed once, and the top ten hold approximately 0.95%. Trimming took 0 bases from V and 8 from J; bases not matched to a gene: 12. CDR3 size: 16 residues. CDR1 and CDR2 from the germline V gene are DFQATT and SNEGSKA (reference sequence). These data were also filed under a second study, of T cells expressing NK-cell markers. That report adds: These clonotypes, the leaders elsewhere, also led the CD3+CD56-NKG2C+ fraction in a handful of donors. The study did not resolve the HCMV specificity of expanded NKG2C+ T cell clones.

The chain is built from TRBV20-1 and TRBJ2-1, with 8 bases matching TRBD1. The sequence was obtained from a woman aged 18-35 years in good health. The sequenced sample consisted of CD4+ T cells sorted from blood. The CDR3 is CSARDFRTGIIHEQFF. The CDR3 region has the DNA TGCAGTGCTAGAGACTTCAGGACAGGGATAATCCATGAGCAGTTCTTC.